The sequence of this T cell receptor (beta chain) was determined in a study of T cells in Graves' hyperthyroidism and ophthalmopathy. CDR3 length: 14 residues. The junction had 1 base not matched to a gene; V was cut back by 1 base and J by 7 bases. Germline V gene lookup returns CDR1 SGHNT and CDR2 YYREEE (reference sequence). The sample holds one count of this clonotype. Hyperthyroidism in the patients, aged 18 to 65, was newly diagnosed and under 2 months in duration. It was approximately 9.4 ml of fresh peripheral blood that supplied the PBMCs. RNA transcripts yielded amplified TCR beta CDR3 regions. Researchers ran a first-round RT-PCR on the TCR CDR3 using the HTBI primer set. A single record per CDR3 protein comes from TCRdb applying MiXCR to the multiplex PCR reads. The sample has approximately 400,000 distinct CDR3 sequences; 20% to 25% are singletons.

The chain employs TRBV5-4 and TRBJ2-1; 11 positions match TRBD2. The source is a man aged 50 to 60 with Graves' hyperthyroidism. Sequencing input: blood. CDR3 DNA sequence: TGTGCCAGCAGCTTGAGGACTAGCGGGAATGAGCAGTTCTTC. Its protein is CASSLRTSGNEQFF.